This TCR beta chain stems from a study of lymphopenia after photon versus proton radiotherapy. General study findings and limits: Survival link was tested only in deceased patients; proton benefit remains a possibility. A bigger post-nadir fall in TCR diversity correlated inversely with survival time in deceased patients.

Method: immunoSEQ multiplex PCR; TCRdb's copy keeps in-frame clones and lacks some. The sample has approximately 70,000 clones; about nine tenths are singletons. There are 15 residues in the CDR3. V was shortened by 2 bases and J by 3 bases, with 11 bases between the two germline ends. The germline CDR1 and CDR2 sequences are SGHVS and FQNEAQ. In this sample, this clone turned up a few times. Its specificity is not known. The V call is TRBV7-8, the J call TRBJ1-5, with no clear D. The receptor comes from a man aged 80 or over with esophageal cancer. This material consisted of peripheral blood, taken from a patient treated with proton-based radiotherapy. The CDR3 protein is CASSLLTGSNQPQHF. In DNA form, the CDR3 reads TGTGCCAGCAGCTTACTCACGGGGTCCAATCAGCCCCAGCATTTT.